These 8 T cell receptor beta chains share one sample of origin, sequenced in a study of blood T cell repertoires in COVID-19. Profiling relied on immunoSEQ multiplex PCR, and the TCRdb table lists in-frame clones only, not all of them. This sample yields 200,000 to 300,000 clones, of which over 75% are seen a single time; 0.7% belongs to the top ten. Sequenced: peripheral blood. These TCRs come from a human donor in a cohort sampled during active COVID-19.

This chain connects TRBV29-1 to TRBJ2-7, with 8 bases that match TRBD1. J was trimmed by 2 bases and V by 7 bases; bases with no gene match: 7. The CDR3 loop spans 13 amino acids. Germline V gene lookup returns CDR1 SQVTM and CDR2 ANQGSEA. The CDR3 here is CSGGWTGPYEQYF. The DNA of the CDR3 is TGCAGCGGGGGATGGACAGGGCCCTACGAGCAGTACTTC.

V usage is TRBV25-1 and J usage is TRBJ1-4; 8 bases are a match to TRBD1. The CDR3 contains 16 residues. CDR1 is MGHDK and CDR2 is SYGVNS in the germline V gene. V lost 4 bases, J lost 2 bases, and 6 bases stayed unmatched. CDR3: CASSAGGKGTNEKLFF. As DNA, the CDR3 is TGTGCCAGCAGTGCAGGGGGCAAGGGTACTAATGAAAAACTGTTTTTT.

The CDR3 reads CASSLEWDNSYEQYF. CDR3 nucleotides: TGTGCCAGCAGCTTAGAGTGGGACAATTCCTACGAGCAGTACTTC. The gene calls are TRBV7-6 and TRBJ2-7, with D tentatively TRBD1 (6 bases). Germline V lookup: CDR1 SGHVS, CDR2 FNYEAQ. V lost 1 base, J lost 1 base, and 11 bases lay in between. The CDR3 has 15 amino acids.

The chain joins TRBV28 to TRBJ2-7, with 8 bases fitting TRBD2. Germline CDR1 is MDHEN and CDR2 is SYDVKM. This CDR3 contains 15 residues. V dropped 6 bases and J dropped 2; count of bases not matched to a gene: 9. The CDR3 loop is CASSGGGILAYEQYF. The CDR3 coding sequence is TGTGCCAGCAGCGGGGGGGGGATTTTGGCCTACGAGCAGTACTTC.

V gene TRBV24-1 combines with J gene TRBJ2-2; D is perhaps TRBD1 (5 bases). CDR1 is KGHDR and CDR2 is SFDVKD in the germline V gene. CDR3 length equals 19 residues. Deletions cut 1 base from V and 2 bases from J, with 19 bases between. The CDR3 here is CATSDLPHLGQANTGELFF. The CDR3 nucleotides read TGTGCCACCAGTGATTTACCCCACTTAGGACAAGCAAACACCGGGGAGCTGTTTTTT.

This chain links TRBV27 with TRBJ2-7; 8 nucleotides align to TRBD2. Germline CDR1 MNHEY, CDR2 SMNVEV (reference sequence). The V and J ends lost 3 bases and 2 bases, in that order; junction bases with no gene match: 3. This CDR3 comprises 14 residues. The CDR3 is CASSLRGETYEQYF. In DNA form, the CDR3 reads TGTGCCAGCAGTTTGCGGGGGGAAACCTACGAGCAGTACTTC.

This sequence joins TRBV18 and TRBJ1-4, with 7 bases that match TRBD1. V was pared by 5 bases and J by 2 bases, with 5 bases of the junction left unmatched. The CDR3 loop spans 15 amino acids. Germline V gene sequence: CDR1 KGHSH, CDR2 LQKENI. DNA of the CDR3: TGTGCCAGCTCAGTAAACAGGGGCACTAATGAAAAACTGTTTTTT. Translating it yields CASSVNRGTNEKLFF.

The chain has TRBV4-3 and TRBJ1-1, with 7 bases identical to TRBD1. CDR3 size: 15 residues. The junction had 7 bases not matched to a gene; V was cut back by 3 bases and J by 3 bases. Per the germline V gene, CDR1 is LGHNA and CDR2 is YSLEER. CDR3 sequence reads: CASSHLQGRDTEAFF. The DNA of the CDR3 is TGCGCCAGCAGCCACCTACAGGGGCGGGACACTGAAGCTTTCTTT.